This TCR beta chain was retrieved from a study of identical twins. Study observations and caveats: In beta out-of-frame sequences, the excess sharing between twins was weaker. A lower insertion count was a feature of abundant cord blood beta clonotypes, with no such feature in memory repertoires.

Template switching added a universal primer site; cDNA carried unique molecular identifiers. From the 5' RACE reads, TCRdb called clonotypes with MiXCR, one entry per CDR3 protein. The sample records about 1.7 million distinct CDR3 sequences, less than 40% being singletons. Every one of the donors was a healthy Caucasian. Germline V gives CDR1 MDHEN, CDR2 SYDVKM. V gave up 5 bases and J gave up 0 bases; unmatched junction bases: 9. The CDR3 totals 16 residues. In regard to this clonotype: Antigen unknown.

The source is a newborn girl in good health. The chain recombines TRBV28 with TRBJ2-7; 8 bases map to TRBD1. Sequenced material: cord blood. The CDR3 DNA is TGTGCCAGCAGTCTGTGGCCGGGACAGGTCTCCTACGAGCAGTACTTC. This codes for CASSLWPGQVSYEQYF.